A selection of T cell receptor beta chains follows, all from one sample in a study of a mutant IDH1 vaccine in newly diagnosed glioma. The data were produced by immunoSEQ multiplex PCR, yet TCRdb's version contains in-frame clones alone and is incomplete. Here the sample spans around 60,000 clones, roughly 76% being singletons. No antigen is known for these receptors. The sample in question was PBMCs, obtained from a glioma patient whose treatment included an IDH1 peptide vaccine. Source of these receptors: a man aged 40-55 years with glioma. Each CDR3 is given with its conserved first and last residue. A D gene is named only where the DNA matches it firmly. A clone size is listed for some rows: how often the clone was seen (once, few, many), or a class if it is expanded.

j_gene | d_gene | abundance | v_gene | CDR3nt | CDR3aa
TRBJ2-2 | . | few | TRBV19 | TGTGCCAGTAGTACCAACCCCGGGACGCTGGCCGGGGAGCTGTTTTTT | CASSTNPGTLAGELFF
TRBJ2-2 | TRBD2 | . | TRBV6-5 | TGTGCCAGCAGCCCGGGAGGGCCTGACACCGGGGAGCTGTTTTTT | CASSPGGPDTGELFF
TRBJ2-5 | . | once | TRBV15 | TGTGCCACCAGCAGAGGACAGGGTGGAGGGGAGACCCAGTACTTC | CATSRGQGGGETQYF
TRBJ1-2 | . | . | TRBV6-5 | TGTGCCAGCAGCCCTCAGGCTACCGGGGGCTATGGCTACACCTTC | CASSPQATGGYGYTF
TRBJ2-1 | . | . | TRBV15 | TGTGCCACCAGCAGCCCGCCTATGGGGGCCAATGAGCAGTTCTTC | CATSSPPMGANEQFF
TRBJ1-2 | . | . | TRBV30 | TGTGCCTGGAGTGATTTGTTTAGGCCCCAGGACGGCTACACCTTC | CAWSDLFRPQDGYTF
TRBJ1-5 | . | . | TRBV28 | TGTGCCAGCAGTTTTTTCTTCGATCAGCCCCAGCATTTT | CASSFFFDQPQHF
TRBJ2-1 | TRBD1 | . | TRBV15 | TGTGCCACCAGCAGAGATCACGGACAGGCACAGTTCTTC | CATSRDHGQAQFF
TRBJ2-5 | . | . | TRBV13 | TGTGCCAGCAGCTTACACCGGGGCCTCCAAGAGACCCAGTACTTC | CASSLHRGLQETQYF
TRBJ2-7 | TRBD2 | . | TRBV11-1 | TGTGCCAGCAGCCCACGGGGACGCGGGAGCGAGCAGTACTTC | CASSPRGRGSEQYF
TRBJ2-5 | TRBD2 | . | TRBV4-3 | TGCGCCAGCAGCCAAGAGTATAGCGGGGGGAGGGAGACCCAGTACTTC | CASSQEYSGGRETQYF
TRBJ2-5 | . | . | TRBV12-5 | TGTGCTAGTGGGCCGACAGGCTTCCAAGAGACCCAGTACTTC | CASGPTGFQETQYF
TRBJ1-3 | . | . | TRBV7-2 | TGTGCCAGCAGCTTACTTGCATCACTACCTACTGGAAACACCATATATTTT | CASSLLASLPTGNTIYF
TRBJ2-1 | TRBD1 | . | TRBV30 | TGTGCCTGGTGGGACAGGGGGTACTCCTACAATGAGCAGTTCTTC | CAWWDRGYSYNEQFF
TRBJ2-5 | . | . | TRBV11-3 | TGTGCCAGCAGCTTAGGCCCGACTAGTTTGGAGACCCAGTACTTC | CASSLGPTSLETQYF
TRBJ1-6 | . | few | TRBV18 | TGTGCCAGCTCACCAGAGACAGCCGGTCTGGTACTCCACTTT | CASSPETAGLVLHF
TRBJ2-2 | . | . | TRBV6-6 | TGTGCCAGCGCTCGGGGGAACACCGGGGAGCTGTTTTTT | CASARGNTGELFF